This entry lists 3 T cell receptor beta chains sequenced from one sample in a study of cytomegalovirus exposure and HLA in healthy donors. Both 60 Vbeta primers and 13 Jbeta primers went into the PCR. Sequenced by immunoSEQ multiplex PCR; TCRdb stores in-frame clones only, minus some. The data contain roughly 180,000 clones, approximately 84% of them singletons. The sample taken for sequencing was PBMCs. The receptors come from a woman aged 25 to 39 in good health and CMV-seropositive.

Comment on this clone: The junction and the germline gene differ at one end; a read error may be behind it. The chain uses TRBV7-7 and TRBJ2-5; D gene uncertain. The germline V gene encodes CDR1 SSHAT and CDR2 FNYEAQ (reference sequence). The CDR3 runs 12 residues. The CDR3 bases are TGTGCTAGCAGCCGAAACGGAGAGACCCAGTACTTC. Its translation: CASSRNGETQYF.

This chain connects TRBV5-1 to TRBJ2-7; 12 positions agree with TRBD2. The junction had 4 bases not matched to a gene; V was cut back by 5 bases and J by 4 bases. The CDR3 spans 14 residues. Germline CDR1 and CDR2: SGHRS and YFSETQ. Here the CDR3 reads CASSRLAGEYEQYF. DNA for the CDR3: TGCGCCAGCAGTAGACTAGCGGGGGAATACGAGCAGTACTTC. Based on the CDR3 plus reference TRBV5-1 and TRBJ2-7, the full variable domain is KAGVTQTPRYLIKTRGQQVTLSCSPISGHRSVSWYQQTPGQGLQFLFEYFSETQRNKGNFPGRFSGRQFSNSRSEMNVSTLELGDSALYLCASSRLAGEYEQYFGPGTRLTVT.

V usage is TRBV2 and J usage is TRBJ1-3; D may be TRBD1 (6 bases). The CDR3 totals 15 residues. In germline, CDR1 is SNHLY, CDR2 FYNNEI. V was clipped by 4 bases and J by 2 bases, with 12 bases between them. CDR3 nucleotides: TGTGCCAGCAGTGGAACAGGGACCCCTGGAAACACCATATATTTT. It is translated as CASSGTGTPGNTIYF. The full variable domain, completed using reference TRBV2 and TRBJ1-3, is EPEVTQTPSHQVTQMGQEVILRCVPISNHLYFYWYRQILGQKVEFLVSFYNNEISEKSEIFDDQFSVERPDGSNFTLKIRSTKLEDSAMYFCASSGTGTPGNTIYFGEGSWLTVV.